This TCR beta chain emerged from a study of cytomegalovirus exposure and HLA in healthy donors. The study, taken as a whole, reports: Researchers reported that a few CMV-associated chains were confirmed in vitro as CMV antigen-specific.

Turning to this clone: Its cognate antigen is unknown.

The PCR had 60 Vbeta and 13 Jbeta primers. The table came from immunoSEQ multiplex PCR; TCRdb's copy has only in-frame clones and leaves some out. The sample carries tens of thousands of clones, 60% to 75% recorded once. Trimming stripped 3 bases from V and 1 base from J, with 3 bases between. The germline gives CDR1 MDHEN, CDR2 SYDVKM. The CDR3 extends over 12 amino acids. V and J are TRBV28 and TRBJ1-1; no reliable D call. Input material: PBMCs. The source is a woman aged 45-60 years in good health and CMV-seronegative. CDR3 loop: CASSFGNTEAFF. The CDR3 nucleotides are TGTGCCAGCAGTTTCGGGAACACTGAAGCTTTCTTT.